These 2 T cell receptor beta chains came from one sample sequenced in a study of T cells after yellow fever vaccination. TCRdb used MiXCR to reprocess the 5' RACE reads, holding one entry per CDR3 protein. The table lists 120,000 or so distinct CDR3 sequences, around 9.8% of them singletons. Sequences were derived from CD8+ T cells sorted from PBMCs, sampled on the day of the yellow fever booster vaccination. These receptors originate from a man aged 18-30 years who received the YFV17D yellow fever vaccine.

This clonotype was recorded at least ten times. The V and J genes are TRBV6-6 and TRBJ2-2; the match to TRBD1 covers 10 bases. Germline CDR1 MNHNY, CDR2 SVGAGI (reference sequence). The CDR3 has 14 residues. V lost 8 bases, J lost 6 bases, and 6 bases stayed unmatched. The CDR3 here is CASGGQGLAGELFF. Here the CDR3 DNA reads TGTGCCAGCGGGGGACAGGGGCTGGCCGGGGAGCTGTTTTTT.

This clonotype was picked up a small number of times. J is TRBJ2-3 and V is TRBV5-4; TRBD1 or TRBD2 may be the D gene (7 bases each). V was cut by 4 bases and J by 6 bases, with 21 bases left in between. The CDR3 extends over 16 amino acids. CDR1 is SGHNT, CDR2 YYREEE, per germline (reference sequence). The CDR3 bases are TGTGCCAGCAGCCAGCAGGGGGGGCCGTCATTGGATACGCAGTATTTT. Amino acid sequence: CASSQQGGPSLDTQYF. The variable domain in full, completed from reference TRBV5-4 and TRBJ2-3, reads ETGVTQSPTHLIKTRGQQVTLRCSSQSGHNTVSWYQQALGQGPQFIFQYYREEENGRGNFPPRFSGLQFPNYSSELNVNALELDDSALYLCASSQQGGPSLDTQYFGPGTRLTVL.